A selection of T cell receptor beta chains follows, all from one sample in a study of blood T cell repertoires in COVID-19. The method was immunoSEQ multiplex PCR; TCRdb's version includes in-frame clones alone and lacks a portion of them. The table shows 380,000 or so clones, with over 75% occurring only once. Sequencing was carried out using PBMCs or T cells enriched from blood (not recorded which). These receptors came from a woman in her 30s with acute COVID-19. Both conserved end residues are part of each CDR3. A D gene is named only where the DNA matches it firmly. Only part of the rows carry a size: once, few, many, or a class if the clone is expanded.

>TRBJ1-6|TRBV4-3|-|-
CASSQDLGGRPLHF
TGCGCCAGCAGCCAAGATCTGGGGGGACGTCCCCTCCACTTT
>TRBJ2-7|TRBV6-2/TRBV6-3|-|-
CASSYASGSPYEQYF
TGTGCCAGCAGTTACGCGTCGGGGAGTCCCTACGAGCAGTACTTC
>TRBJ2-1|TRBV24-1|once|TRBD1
CATSAALGQGKNEQFF
TGTGCCACCAGTGCCGCGTTAGGACAGGGTAAGAATGAGCAGTTCTTC
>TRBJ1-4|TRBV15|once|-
CATSREAAGDEKLFF
TGTGCCACCAGCAGAGAAGCGGCAGGGGATGAAAAACTGTTTTTT
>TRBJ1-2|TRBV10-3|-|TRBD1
CAISQGEVGYGYTF
TGTGCCATCTCACAGGGGGAAGTGGGGTATGGCTACACCTTC
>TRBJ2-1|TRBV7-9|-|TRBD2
CASTTSIAGGQSSYNEQFF
TGTGCCAGCACTACATCAATAGCGGGGGGGCAGAGCTCCTACAATGAGCAGTTCTTC
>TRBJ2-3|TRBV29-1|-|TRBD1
CSVRKTGGLTDTQYF
TGCAGCGTGCGTAAGACAGGGGGCCTCACAGATACGCAGTATTTT
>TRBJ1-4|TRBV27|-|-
CASSLQGEKLFF
TGTGCCAGCAGCTTGCAGGGCGAAAAACTGTTTTTT
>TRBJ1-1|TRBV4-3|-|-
CASSEGGGTEAFF
TGCGCCAGCAGCGAAGGCGGAGGCACTGAAGCTTTCTTT
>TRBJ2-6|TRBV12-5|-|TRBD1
CASGSGQGDSGANVLTF
TGTGCTAGTGGTTCTGGACAGGGGGATTCTGGGGCCAACGTCCTGACTTTC
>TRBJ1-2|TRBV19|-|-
CASSPPGRRDGYTF
TGTGCCAGTAGTCCCCCCGGGCGCAGGGATGGCTACACCTTC
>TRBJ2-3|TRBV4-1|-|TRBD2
CASSRELAGGTDTQYF
TGCGCCAGCAGCCGCGAACTAGCGGGGGGCACAGATACGCAGTATTTT
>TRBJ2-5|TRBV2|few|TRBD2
CASSGLAGALQETQYF
TGTGCCAGCAGTGGACTAGCGGGGGCTCTCCAAGAGACCCAGTACTTC
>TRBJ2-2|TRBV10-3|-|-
CAISRGGGELFF
TGTGCCATCAGTAGGGGTGGCGGGGAGCTGTTTTTT
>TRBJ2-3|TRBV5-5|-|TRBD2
CASILLATSTDTQYF
TGTGCCAGCATCCTACTAGCGACTAGCACAGATACGCAGTATTTT
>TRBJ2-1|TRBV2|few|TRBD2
CASRTLAGVIGEQFF
TGTGCCAGCAGGACGCTAGCGGGTGTAATAGGTGAGCAGTTCTTC